These 2 T cell receptor beta chains originate from one sample sequenced in a study of T cell responses to AZD1222 COVID-19 vaccine. Sequenced by immunoSEQ multiplex PCR; TCRdb stores in-frame clones only, minus some. Of 150,000 to 200,000 clones detected, roughly 92% appear once; the ten largest clones hold about 10%. This specimen was peripheral blood, taken on day 0 of AZD1222 vaccination. The receptors derive from an adult in good health.

In this sample, this clone turned up once. This chain connects TRBV10-2 to TRBJ1-5, with unresolved D. This CDR3 has 13 residues. V was clipped by 4 bases and J by 6 bases, with 10 bases between them. Germline values: CDR1 WSHSY, CDR2 SAAADI. This CDR3 is CASSGEGGQPQHF. The CDR3 DNA reads as TGCGCCAGCAGTGGCGAGGGAGGTCAGCCCCAGCATTTT.

J is TRBJ1-5 and V is TRBV27; 11 bases match TRBD1. The CDR3 spans 18 residues. V was pared by 6 bases and J by 0 bases, with 10 bases of the junction left unmatched. Germline V gene sequence: CDR1 MNHEY, CDR2 SMNVEV (reference sequence). The CDR3: CASSFGTGGPTSNQPQHF. CDR3 in DNA: TGTGCCAGCAGCTTCGGGACAGGGGGTCCGACTAGCAATCAGCCCCAGCATTTT.